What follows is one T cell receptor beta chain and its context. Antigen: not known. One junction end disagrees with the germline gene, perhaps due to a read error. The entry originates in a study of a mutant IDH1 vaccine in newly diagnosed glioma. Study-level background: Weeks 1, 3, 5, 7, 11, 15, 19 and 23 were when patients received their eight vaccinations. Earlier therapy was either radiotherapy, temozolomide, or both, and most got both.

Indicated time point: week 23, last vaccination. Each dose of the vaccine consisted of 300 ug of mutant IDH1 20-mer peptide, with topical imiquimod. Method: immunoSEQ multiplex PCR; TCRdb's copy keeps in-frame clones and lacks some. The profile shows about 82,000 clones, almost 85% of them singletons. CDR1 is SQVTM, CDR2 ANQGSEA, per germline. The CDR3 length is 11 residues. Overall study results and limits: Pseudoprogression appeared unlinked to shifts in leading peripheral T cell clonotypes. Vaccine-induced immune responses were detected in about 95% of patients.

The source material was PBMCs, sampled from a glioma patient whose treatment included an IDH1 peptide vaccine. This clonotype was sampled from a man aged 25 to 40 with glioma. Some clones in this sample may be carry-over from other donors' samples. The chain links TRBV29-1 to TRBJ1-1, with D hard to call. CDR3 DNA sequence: TGCAGCGTTGTCTCGAACGCTGAAGCTTTCTTT. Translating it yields CSVVSNAEAFF.